The 29 T cell receptor beta chains given below trace back to one sample, sequenced in a study of blood T cells in healthy people across ages. It was with a sample-barcoded 5' primer and a J-beta primer mix that a second PCR of roughly 7 to 12 cycles was run. TCRdb ran MiXCR on the 5' RACE reads and lists one entry per CDR3 protein. The data contain about 670,000 distinct CDR3 sequences, roughly two fifths of them singletons. Sequences were obtained from blood. The receptor source for this set is a man older than 75 in good health.

The chain joins TRBV7-6 to TRBJ2-5; 8 bases line up with TRBD2. The CDR3 consists of 14 residues. Germline V CDR1 and CDR2: SGHVS, FNYEAQ. V lost 6 bases, J lost 5 bases, and 8 bases stayed unmatched. Here the CDR3 DNA reads TGTGCCAGCAGACGAAGGCCGGGGGGGGAGACCCAGTACTTC. This codes for CASRRRPGGETQYF.

With respect to this clonotype: The junction departs from the called germline gene at one end, perhaps through a read error. V is TRBV6-1 and J is TRBJ1-1, with 7 bases aligning to TRBD1. The CDR3 contains 15 residues. Germline-derived CDR1 and CDR2 are MNHNS and SASEGT. The CDR3 sequence is CASSKSGGLNAEAFF. CDR3 sequence (DNA): TGTGCCAGCAGTAAATCAGGGGGGCTGAACGCTGAAGCTTTCTTT.

The chain is built from TRBV30 and TRBJ2-5; 8 bases are a match to TRBD1. The J segment lost 5 bases and the V segment lost 1 base, leaving 6 bases of the junction unmatched. The CDR3 extends over 14 amino acids. Per germline, CDR1 GTSNPN and CDR2 SVGIG (reference sequence). The CDR3 nucleotides read TGTGCCTGGAGTGCTTGGACAGGGTTGGAGACCCAGTACTTC. Amino acids: CAWSAWTGLETQYF.

This rearrangement joins TRBV6-5 to TRBJ2-7, with a tentative D call TRBD2 (6 bases). There are 14 residues in the CDR3. Looked up from germline, CDR1 is MNHEY and CDR2 is SVGAGI. Trimming left V 6 bases short and J 3 bases short, with 15 bases between. CDR3 bases: TGTGCCAGCAGACGGGGGATGAAGAACTACGAGCAGTACTTC. Its translation: CASRRGMKNYEQYF.

With respect to this clonotype: The germline gene is not matched at one end of the junction; a read error may be the cause. This chain joins TRBV28 and TRBJ1-5, with D perhaps TRBD1 (6 bases). CDR1 and CDR2 from the germline V gene are MDHEN and SYDVKM. This CDR3 has 15 residues. The CDR3 nucleotides are TGTGCCAGCTCTCTCCCAAGGGGGTCCAATCCGCCCCAGCATTTT. This gives the protein CASSLPRGSNPPQHF.

In this sample, this clonotype turned up a few times. The J gene is TRBJ2-7, the V gene TRBV4-2; a possible D gene is TRBD1 (6 bases). This CDR3 is built from 14 residues. CDR1 is LGHNA and CDR2 is YNFKEQ in the germline V gene. The germline V and J ends were trimmed by 1 base and 5 bases, with 12 bases remaining between them. The CDR3 sequence is CASSQVGTKDEQYF. CDR3 bases: TGTGCCAGCAGCCAAGTCGGGACAAAGGACGAGCAGTACTTC.

The chain joins TRBV27 to TRBJ2-1; 8 bases match TRBD1. Unmatched junction bases numbered 8, after V lost 6 bases and J lost 4 bases. The germline V gene encodes CDR1 MNHEY and CDR2 SMNVEV (reference sequence). The CDR3 spans 15 residues. The CDR3 region is CASRENGQGYNEQFF. The DNA for the CDR3 is TGTGCCAGCAGAGAGAATGGACAGGGATACAATGAGCAGTTCTTC.

This clonotype was picked up a small number of times. The chain employs TRBV6-2 or TRBV6-3 and TRBJ1-1; unclear D gene. Trimming pared 6 bases from V and 4 bases from J, leaving 15 bases between. This CDR3 is 14 amino acids long. Germline CDR1 reads MNHEY; CDR2 reads SVGEGT. In DNA, the CDR3 is TGTGCCAGCAGCCCCCCGGGTGGTTTCACTGAAGCTTTCTTT. Translating it yields CASSPPGGFTEAFF.

This clonotype was found a few times. The chain uses TRBV7-2 and TRBJ2-1; the match to TRBD1 covers 8 bases. The CDR3 has 15 residues. The ends lost 1 base at V and 4 bases at J; junction bases unmatched: 3. Looked up from germline, CDR1 is SGHTA and CDR2 is FQGNSA. Written as DNA, the CDR3 is TGTGCCAGCAGCTTAGAGGACAGGGCTTACAATGAGCAGTTCTTC. It yields the protein CASSLEDRAYNEQFF. The variable domain in full, completed from reference TRBV7-2 and TRBJ2-1, reads GAGVSQSPSNKVTEKGKDVELRCDPISGHTALYWYRQSLGQGLEFLIYFQGNSAPDKSGLPSDRFSAERTGGSVSTLTIQRTQQEDSAVYLCASSLEDRAYNEQFFGPGTRLTVL.

The chain carries TRBV7-9 and TRBJ2-3; 7 nucleotides match TRBD2. Germline values: CDR1 SEHNR, CDR2 FQNEAQ (reference sequence). CDR3 length equals 15 residues. Trimming cost V 5 bases and J 3 bases; bases outside gene matches: 8. CDR3 loop: CASSPGGRGTDTQYF. DNA for the CDR3: TGTGCCAGCAGCCCCGGAGGGAGGGGAACAGATACGCAGTATTTT.

In its sample, this clonotype was seen a few times. This sequence joins TRBV6-1 and TRBJ2-7; 7 bases are a match to TRBD1. V dropped 6 bases and J dropped 5; count of bases not matched to a gene: 13. The CDR3 runs 15 residues. Germline V gives CDR1 MNHNS, CDR2 SASEGT. DNA of the CDR3: TGTGCCAGCAGAATGACAGGGCGCAATCTCGACGAGCAGTACTTC. Translation gives CASRMTGRNLDEQYF.

In its sample, this clonotype was seen a few times. The gene calls are TRBV20-1 and TRBJ2-1, with 11 positions matching TRBD2. The V and J ends lost 6 bases and 10 bases, in that order; junction bases with no gene match: 11. The germline V gene has CDR1 DFQATT and CDR2 SNEGSKA (reference sequence). The CDR3 sequence is 14 residues long. CDR3 sequence (DNA): TGCAGTGCCCCGTTAGCGGGGGGGCAGCTGGAGCAGTTCTTC. Protein product: CSAPLAGGQLEQFF.

This clonotype was counted a few times. The V gene is TRBV9, the J gene TRBJ2-4, with D possibly being TRBD1 (5 bases). Between the trimmed V and J ends, which lost 3 bases and 0 bases, there was a span of 13 bases. The germline V gene has CDR1 SGDLS and CDR2 YYNGEE. The CDR3 is 16 residues long. The CDR3 here is CASSALIQEAKNIQYF. In DNA, the CDR3 is TGTGCCAGCAGCGCCCTTATACAGGAAGCCAAAAACATTCAGTACTTC.

This clonotype was recorded at least ten times. The limits of the CDR3 on the DNA are not certain, so only TCRdb's listed CDR3 is given. The J gene is TRBJ2-3, the V gene TRBV28; no DNA check was done on the table's D call, TRBD1. Germline V gene data show CDR1 as MDHEN and CDR2 as SYDVKM. From its first to its last residue, the CDR3 has 15 amino acids. This CDR3 reads CASSSSGTFTDTQYF.

Note on this clonotype: The conserved final phenylalanine or tryptophan is absent from the CDR3, which likely points to a read error. The chain couples TRBV7-2 to TRBJ2-5; D gene ambiguous. Germline V gene data show CDR1 as SGHTA and CDR2 as FQGNSA. Trimming took off 5 bases at V and 2 bases at J, with 12 bases between the two ends. The CDR3 sequence is 14 residues long. CDR3: CASSLTLLQETQYL. The CDR3 DNA follows: TGTGCCAGCAGCCTGACACTCTTACAAGAGACCCAGTACCTC.

This clonotype appeared a single time. The rearrangement links TRBV20-1 to TRBJ1-2; the D gene is possibly TRBD1 (6 bases). This CDR3 contains 15 residues. Trimming stripped 0 bases from V and 4 bases from J, with 15 bases between. Germline loops: CDR1 DFQATT, CDR2 SNEGSKA (reference sequence). The CDR3 nucleotides are TGCAGTGCTAGAGATCATCAGGGGCGCACCTATGGCTACACCTTC. It yields the protein CSARDHQGRTYGYTF.

The chain joins TRBV20-1 to TRBJ1-2; D ambiguous. CDR3 length: 11 residues. V was pared by 3 bases and J by 6 bases, with 8 bases between. Looked up from germline, CDR1 is DFQATT and CDR2 is SNEGSKA (reference sequence). Here the CDR3 reads CSARLGNGYTF. The CDR3, as DNA: TGCAGTGCTAGGCTAGGGAATGGCTACACCTTC.

V gene TRBV2 combines with J gene TRBJ1-4; maybe TRBD1 (6 bases). Trimming stripped 6 bases from V and 4 bases from J, with 15 bases between. CDR3 length equals 15 residues. The germline V gene has CDR1 SNHLY and CDR2 FYNNEI. The CDR3 DNA reads TGTGCCAGCAGCGGGGGCAGGGTGATTAATGAAAAACTGTTTTTT. Its translation is CASSGGRVINEKLFF.

Remarks on this clonotype: An end of the junction does not agree with germline; a read error may underlie this. In nucleotides, the CDR3 is TGTGCCACCCCGAGAATCGGGAACACCGGGGAACTGTTTTTT. The encoded protein is CATPRIGNTGELFF. V gene TRBV6-6 combines with J gene TRBJ2-2, with D possibly TRBD2 on 5 matching bases. The CDR3 is made up of 14 amino acids. Germline V gene data show CDR1 as MNHNY and CDR2 as SVGAGI (reference sequence).

This clonotype has just a few counts. This CDR3 reads CAWNGARQGTQYF. The CDR3 nucleotides read TGTGCCTGGAATGGGGCAAGACAAGGAACCCAGTACTTC. This chain links TRBV30 with TRBJ2-7; maybe TRBD1 (5 bases). CDR1 and CDR2 from the germline V gene are GTSNPN and SVGIG (reference sequence). The V end was cut by 4 bases, the J end by 10 bases, with 20 bases between. This CDR3 spans 13 amino acids.

The V gene is TRBV5-1, the J gene TRBJ2-3; possibly TRBD1 for D (5 bases). The germline V gene encodes CDR1 SGHRS and CDR2 YFSETQ. The CDR3 extends over 17 amino acids. V lost 2 bases and J 0 bases, leaving 16 bases between the germline ends. DNA of the CDR3: TGCGCCAGCAGCTTTCCAGCTCGGGCAGGGAGCACAGATACGCAGTATTTT. Protein sequence: CASSFPARAGSTDTQYF.

About this clonotype: This may stem from a read error, because a much larger clone lies one nucleotide away. The chain employs TRBV25-1 and TRBJ2-1; no firm D call. Germline CDR1 and CDR2: MGHDK and SYGVNS. The CDR3 loop spans 11 amino acids. Trimming cost V 7 bases and J 3 bases, with 4 bases left between them. For the CDR3, the DNA is TGTGCCAGCAACCACTACAATGAGCAGTTCTTC. This sequence encodes CASNHYNEQFF.

The gene calls are TRBV6-2 or TRBV6-3 and TRBJ2-5, with 10 bases identical to TRBD2. V trimming: 0 bases; J trimming: 5 bases; junction bases outside the gene matches: 3. The CDR3 has 15 residues. The V gene's germline CDR1 is MNHEY and CDR2 SVGEGT. The CDR3 DNA reads TGTGCCAGCAGTTACTCGCTAGCGGGGGACGAGACCCAGTACTTC. Its protein is CASSYSLAGDETQYF.

The chain uses TRBV5-1 and TRBJ2-7, with D perhaps assigned TRBD1 or TRBD2 (5 bases each). The end of the DNA fits TRBJ2-5 better, so the J call may be wrong. Per germline, CDR1 SGHRS and CDR2 YFSETQ. This CDR3 region has 15 residues. CDR3 amino acids: CASSLTGALQETQYF. The CDR3 nucleotides read TGCGCCAGCAGCTTAACCGGGGCCCTACAAGAGACCCAGTACTTC.

V gene TRBV20-1 combines with J gene TRBJ2-1; 10 nucleotides agree with TRBD2. The CDR3 sequence is 16 residues long. The ends lost 2 bases at V and 12 bases at J; junction bases unmatched: 16. Germline V gene lookup returns CDR1 DFQATT and CDR2 SNEGSKA (reference sequence). This CDR3 is CSARSGASGSRGGQFF. For the CDR3, the DNA is TGCAGTGCTAGATCAGGGGCTAGCGGGAGCCGCGGGGGGCAGTTCTTC.

The gene calls are TRBV6-2 or TRBV6-3 and TRBJ2-7, with 7 bases identical to TRBD2. The CDR3 is made up of 15 amino acids. Germline CDR1 MNHEY, CDR2 SVGEGT. The V segment lost 2 bases and the J segment 7 bases; nucleotides outside the gene matches: 11. The CDR3, as DNA: TGTGCCAGCAGTTACGTGGGACTACCAAACAATGAGCAGTACTTC. Its protein is CASSYVGLPNNEQYF.

To note about this clonotype: This sequence may be a read error, since a much larger clone differs from it by one base. The V gene is TRBV29-1, the J gene TRBJ2-1, with D possibly TRBD1 on 6 matching bases. Germline V gene lookup returns CDR1 SQVTM and CDR2 ANQGSEA. The CDR3 has 12 residues. Trimming left V 1 base short and J 12 bases short, with 13 bases between. CDR3 in DNA: TGCAGCGTTGAAGGGCCAGGGGACGGGCAGTTCTTC. Translating it yields CSVEGPGDGQFF.

The chain employs TRBV6-2 or TRBV6-3 and TRBJ2-4; a weak D match, TRBD2 (5 bases). V dropped 5 bases and J dropped 3 bases, with 11 bases sitting between them. This CDR3 spans 14 amino acids. Per the germline V gene, CDR1 is MNHEY and CDR2 is SVGEGT. The CDR3 nucleotides are TGTGCCAGCAGTACCCCTCGGGGCAAAAACATTCAGTACTTC. It encodes CASSTPRGKNIQYF.

This clonotype appeared once. At one boundary the junction diverges from the germline segment, which might be a read error. V gene TRBV7-2 combines with J gene TRBJ1-6; the D is unclear. The CDR3 is 14 residues long. From germline, CDR1 is SGHTA and CDR2 FQGNSA. The CDR3: CASSLPQRRSPHHF. Written as DNA, the CDR3 is TGTGCCAGCAGCTTACCACAGAGACGATCACCCCACCACTTT. Combining the CDR3 with reference TRBV7-2 and TRBJ1-6 gives the whole variable domain GAGVSQSPSNKVTEKGKDVELRCDPISGHTALYWYRQSLGQGLEFLIYFQGNSAPDKSGLPSDRFSAERTGGSVSTLTIQRTQQEDSAVYLCASSLPQRRSPHHFGNGTRLTVT.